Sequencing of this T cell receptor beta chain was carried out in a study of early stage breast cancer tumors. Study background: Seven to nine ER+/PR+/HER2- tumors were invasive ductal; a few were invasive lobular. Study conclusions and caveats: Compared with adjacent normal breast tissue, tumors showed roughly 2.5-fold greater T cell density and higher clonality.

TCRdb keeps only in-frame clones here, not all; method: immunoSEQ multiplex PCR. The sample contains more than 60,000 clones, roughly 80% of which appear only once. This CDR3 has 10 amino acids. Germline-derived CDR1 and CDR2 are SGHRS and YFSETQ. As for this clone: What it recognizes is unknown. Mismatch with germline at one junction end may stem from a read error.

Material: blood. J is TRBJ1-2 and V is TRBV5-1; D possibly corresponds to TRBD1 (5 bases). This sequence was found in a person aged 55 to 75 with breast cancer. The CDR3 DNA sequence: TGCGCCAGCAGCTTGGTGCAGGGAGACTTC. Translating it yields CASSLVQGDF. Variable domain in full (rest from reference TRBV5-1 and TRBJ1-2): KAGVTQTPRYLIKTRGQQVTLSCSPISGHRSVSWYQQTPGQGLQFLFEYFSETQRNKGNFPGRFSGRQFSNSRSEMNVSTLELGDSALYLCASSLVQGDFGSGTRLTVV.